Each of the 10 T cell receptor beta chains below was sequenced from the same sample in a study of blood T cells in healthy people across ages. A second PCR of about 7 to 12 cycles used a sample-barcoded 5' primer and a J-beta primer mix. TCRdb called the 5' RACE reads again in MiXCR, with one record for every CDR3 protein. The data hold roughly 2 million distinct CDR3 sequences, with 49% observed a single time. The specimen was blood. These TCRs come from a woman between 40 and 55 years old in good health.

In its sample, this clonotype was seen many times. V and J are TRBV27 and TRBJ2-7; D call uncertain. The length of the CDR3 is 11 residues. Looked up from germline, CDR1 is MNHEY and CDR2 is SMNVEV (reference sequence). V dropped 6 bases and J dropped 5 bases, with 8 bases sitting between them. The CDR3 protein is CASSSYNEQYF. As DNA, the CDR3 is TGTGCCAGCAGCTCCTACAACGAGCAGTACTTC.

The rearrangement uses TRBV28 and TRBJ1-5, with D hard to call. The CDR3 loop spans 17 amino acids. Germline CDR1 reads MDHEN; CDR2 reads SYDVKM. V dropped 2 bases and J dropped 1 base, with 15 bases sitting between them. CDR3 nucleotides: TGTGCCAGCAGTTTAAACCCGATTGGGAAGAGCAATCAGCCCCAGCATTTT. It is translated as CASSLNPIGKSNQPQHF.

The chain recombines TRBV10-1 with TRBJ2-3; D remains unclear. The V gene lost 3 bases and the J gene lost 5 bases, with 12 bases spanning the gap. The CDR3 totals 14 residues. Germline V gene data show CDR1 as WNHNN and CDR2 as SYGVQD (reference sequence). Written as DNA, the CDR3 is TGCGCCAGCAGTGACTGGGAAAGTGGAGATACGCAGTATTTT. Its protein product is CASSDWESGDTQYF.

V is TRBV4-3 and J is TRBJ1-5; D is perhaps TRBD1 (5 bases). There are 13 residues in the CDR3. The V gene's germline CDR1 is LGHNA and CDR2 YSLEER. The V end lost 2 bases, the J end lost 7 bases, and 9 bases lay between the germline ends. This chain's CDR3 is CASSQYQGQPQHF. The CDR3 DNA is TGCGCCAGCAGCCAATATCAGGGCCAGCCCCAGCATTTT.

CDR3 loop: CASSKRGPNNEQFF. The CDR3 DNA reads TGTGCCAGCAGTAAGAGGGGGCCGAACAATGAGCAGTTCTTC. This rearrangement joins TRBV27 to TRBJ2-1; 7 nucleotides match TRBD1. J was trimmed by 5 bases and V by 5 bases; bases with no gene match: 6. The CDR3 contains 14 residues. Germline CDR1 MNHEY, CDR2 SMNVEV (reference sequence).

The V call is TRBV5-1, the J call TRBJ2-1, with 8 bases that match TRBD1. Trimming took 5 bases from V and 5 from J; bases not matched to a gene: 6. CDR1 and CDR2 (germline): SGHRS, YFSETQ. The CDR3 has 14 amino acids. CDR3 sequence: CASRLSTGDNEQFF. As DNA, the CDR3 is TGCGCCAGCAGGTTATCGACAGGGGACAATGAGCAGTTCTTC.

With regard to this clonotype: Mismatch with germline at one junction end may stem from a read error. This rearrangement joins TRBV3-1 to TRBJ2-4; no definite D call. CDR3 length: 17 residues. CDR1 is LGHDT, CDR2 YNNKEL, per germline (reference sequence). The CDR3 loop is CASSQRRMSDAKDIQYF. The CDR3 nucleotides are TGTGCCAGCAGCCAAAGACGGATGTCCGATGCCAAAGACATTCAGTACTTC. Based on the CDR3 plus reference TRBV3-1 and TRBJ2-4, the full variable domain is DTAVSQTPKYLVTQMGNDKSIKCEQNLGHDTMYWYKQDSKKFLKIMFSYNNKELIINETVPNRFSPKSPDKAHLNLHINSLELGDSAVYFCASSQRRMSDAKDIQYFGAGTRLSVL.

The V gene is TRBV20-1, the J gene TRBJ2-1; TRBD2 matches 13 bases. CDR1 DFQATT and CDR2 SNEGSKA come from the germline V gene (reference sequence). The CDR3 is made up of 13 amino acids. The trim removed 6 bases at V and 8 bases at J, leaving 4 bases unmatched. The CDR3 coding sequence is TGCAGTGCCACGGGACTAGCGGGGTATGAGCAGTTCTTC. Encoded protein: CSATGLAGYEQFF.

The chain combines TRBV28 with TRBJ2-7; D is possibly TRBD2 (5 bases). Trimming removed 6 bases at V and 3 bases at J, with 15 bases between. The CDR3 runs 14 residues. Germline V CDR1 and CDR2: MDHEN, SYDVKM. The CDR3 loop is CASRPEAELYEQYF. In DNA, the CDR3 is TGTGCCAGCAGACCCGAAGCGGAGCTCTACGAGCAGTACTTC.

This clonotype was picked up a small number of times. The V call is TRBV10-3, the J call TRBJ2-5; no clear D. There are 16 residues in the CDR3. V gave up 0 bases and J gave up 5 bases, with 16 bases separating them. Looked up from germline, CDR1 is ENHRY and CDR2 is SYGVKD. CDR3 coding DNA: TGTGCCATCAGTGAGTCGGTACAGTTAACCGGGGAGACCCAGTACTTC. It yields the protein CAISESVQLTGETQYF.